Sequencing of this T cell receptor (beta chain) was carried out in a study of radiotherapy plus CTLA-4 blockade in lung cancer. Study-level information: Among patients, about 17% showed objective responses, and 30% to 35% had disease control.

Per the germline V gene, CDR1 is MDHEN and CDR2 is SYDVKM. Trimming took 11 bases from V and 4 from J, leaving 17 bases between them. The CDR3 length is 13 residues. Sequencing used immunoSEQ multiplex PCR; TCRdb keeps in-frame clones, though not all of them. The profile shows 75,000 to 100,000 clones, around nine tenths of them singletons. This chain uses TRBV28 with TRBJ1-2; D is possibly TRBD1 (5 bases). The specimen comprised peripheral blood, sampled from a patient treated with radiotherapy plus ipilimumab. The clonotype was recovered from a human donor with non-small cell lung cancer that progressed on radiotherapy plus ipilimumab. CDR3 sequence (DNA): TGTGCCGCCCGAGGGACGGGGCTCTATGGCTACACCTTC. Amino acids: CAARGTGLYGYTF.